This T cell receptor (beta chain) was obtained from a study of blood T cell repertoires in COVID-19. Data came from immunoSEQ multiplex PCR; TCRdb stores just in-frame clones and leaves some out. The data hold 300,000 to 500,000 clones, with roughly 88% observed a single time. Sequencing used PBMCs or T cells enriched from blood (not recorded which). The sequence came from a young woman with acute COVID-19.

CDR3 coding DNA: TGTGCCAGCTGTAGGGGCCCGAACACTGAAGCTTTCTTT. Residues: CASCRGPNTEAFF. The V and J genes are TRBV12-3 or TRBV12-4 and TRBJ1-1, with D possibly being TRBD1 (5 bases). V lost 8 bases and J 1 base, leaving 11 bases between the germline ends. This CDR3 region has 13 residues.